This is a list of T cell receptor beta chains from one sample in a study of OX40 agonist ivuxolimab in advanced cancers. The method was immunoSEQ multiplex PCR; TCRdb's version includes in-frame clones alone and lacks a portion of them. The data contain some 59,000 clones, 80% to 95% of them singletons. This sample comprised CD4+ or CD8+ T cells sorted from blood, obtained in a trial of the OX40 agonist ivuxolimab. Receptors originate from an adult with an advanced solid tumor such as melanoma, head and neck, liver or kidney cancer. CDR3s include the opening cysteine and the closing phenylalanine or tryptophan. The order of the fields is V gene, J gene, D gene, clone size, CDR3 protein, CDR3 DNA. A D gene is named only where the DNA matches it firmly. Part of the rows lack a size; the others show once, few, many or a class for expanded clones.

v_call: TRBV19
j_call: TRBJ2-4
d_call: TRBD2
clone_size: once
cdr3_aa: CASSLSGTLNIQYF
cdr3_nt: TGTGCCAGTAGTCTTAGCGGGACTTTGAACATTCAGTACTTC

v_call: TRBV4-3
j_call: TRBJ2-1
d_call: TRBD2
clone_size: once
cdr3_aa: CASSQDGSSGYNEQFF
cdr3_nt: TGCGCCAGCAGCCAAGATGGGTCTAGCGGTTACAATGAGCAGTTCTTC

v_call: TRBV13
j_call: TRBJ2-3
d_call: -
clone_size: -
cdr3_aa: CASSLRSSTDTQYF
cdr3_nt: TGTGCCAGCAGCTTAAGATCAAGCACAGATACGCAGTATTTT

v_call: TRBV5-6
j_call: TRBJ2-1
d_call: TRBD2
clone_size: once
cdr3_aa: CASSHGTSGRATNEQFF
cdr3_nt: TGTGCCAGCAGCCACGGGACTAGCGGGAGGGCCACCAATGAGCAGTTCTTC

v_call: TRBV7-9
j_call: TRBJ1-1
d_call: -
clone_size: -
cdr3_aa: CASRSTGQPAQAFF
cdr3_nt: TGTGCCAGCAGATCTACCGGACAGCCAGCCCAAGCTTTCTTT

v_call: TRBV30
j_call: TRBJ2-7
d_call: -
clone_size: -
cdr3_aa: CAWEGDETGYEQYF
cdr3_nt: TGTGCCTGGGAGGGGGATGAGACAGGTTACGAGCAGTACTTC

v_call: TRBV30
j_call: TRBJ1-1
d_call: TRBD1
clone_size: -
cdr3_aa: CAWDPGQGIRTEAFF
cdr3_nt: TGTGCCTGGGACCCGGGACAGGGGATACGGACTGAAGCTTTCTTT

v_call: TRBV6-5
j_call: TRBJ1-3
d_call: -
clone_size: -
cdr3_aa: CASSPFYSSGNTIYF
cdr3_nt: TGTGCCAGCAGTCCCTTCTACAGCTCTGGAAACACCATATATTTT

v_call: TRBV29-1
j_call: TRBJ2-1
d_call: TRBD2
clone_size: -
cdr3_aa: CSVPGVAGVRNEQFF
cdr3_nt: TGCAGCGTCCCGGGGGTAGCGGGAGTAAGGAATGAGCAGTTCTTC

v_call: TRBV6-5
j_call: TRBJ2-5
d_call: -
clone_size: -
cdr3_aa: CASSYVGVQETQYF
cdr3_nt: TGTGCCAGCAGTTACGTAGGGGTACAAGAGACCCAGTACTTC

v_call: TRBV30
j_call: TRBJ2-1
d_call: TRBD2
clone_size: -
cdr3_aa: CAWRSDGGSSYNEQFF
cdr3_nt: TGTGCCTGGAGGTCTGACGGGGGGAGCTCCTACAATGAGCAGTTCTTC

v_call: TRBV5-5
j_call: TRBJ1-2
d_call: TRBD1
clone_size: -
cdr3_aa: CASSWGQPINYGYTF
cdr3_nt: TGTGCCAGCAGCTGGGGACAGCCCATTAACTATGGCTACACCTTC

v_call: TRBV7-9
j_call: TRBJ2-5
d_call: -
clone_size: -
cdr3_aa: CASSLVNQETQYF
cdr3_nt: TGTGCCAGCAGCTTAGTTAACCAAGAGACCCAGTACTTC

v_call: TRBV7-2
j_call: TRBJ2-7
d_call: -
clone_size: -
cdr3_aa: CASSSDSSYEQYF
cdr3_nt: TGTGCCAGCAGCTCCGACAGCTCCTACGAGCAGTACTTC

v_call: TRBV7-9
j_call: TRBJ2-3
d_call: TRBD2
clone_size: once
cdr3_aa: CASSLVAGETDTQYF
cdr3_nt: TGTGCCAGCAGCTTAGTGGCGGGGGAAACAGATACGCAGTATTTT

v_call: TRBV9
j_call: TRBJ2-7
d_call: TRBD2
clone_size: -
cdr3_aa: CASSVGREAAYEQYF
cdr3_nt: TGTGCCAGCAGCGTAGGGCGGGAGGCCGCCTACGAGCAGTACTTC

v_call: TRBV7-8
j_call: TRBJ1-5
d_call: -
clone_size: once
cdr3_aa: CASSLHEGRSNQPQHF
cdr3_nt: TGTGCCAGCTCACTGCACGAGGGCCGGAGCAATCAGCCCCAGCATTTT

v_call: TRBV27
j_call: TRBJ2-2
d_call: -
clone_size: -
cdr3_aa: CASSLVGGDYVTGELFF
cdr3_nt: TGTGCCAGCAGTTTGGTGGGGGGTGACTATGTCACCGGGGAGCTGTTTTTT

v_call: TRBV18
j_call: TRBJ2-3
d_call: -
clone_size: -
cdr3_aa: CASSPLSGRIIIGTDTQYF
cdr3_nt: TGTGCCAGCTCACCACTCAGCGGGCGCATAATAATCGGCACAGATACGCAGTATTTT

v_call: TRBV19
j_call: TRBJ1-2
d_call: -
clone_size: -
cdr3_aa: CASSLPGGYTF
cdr3_nt: TGTGCCAGTAGTCTCCCCGGGGGCTACACCTTC

v_call: TRBV6-1
j_call: TRBJ2-5
d_call: -
clone_size: -
cdr3_aa: CASSLTAQETQYF
cdr3_nt: TGTGCCAGCAGTTTGACCGCTCAAGAGACCCAGTACTTC

v_call: TRBV11-2
j_call: TRBJ2-5
d_call: TRBD2
clone_size: -
cdr3_aa: CASSLESGGAETQYF
cdr3_nt: TGTGCCAGCAGCTTAGAGTCCGGGGGGGCGGAGACCCAGTACTTC

v_call: TRBV9
j_call: TRBJ1-3
d_call: -
clone_size: -
cdr3_aa: CASSHTGSGNTIYF
cdr3_nt: TGTGCCAGCAGCCATACAGGGTCTGGAAACACCATATATTTT

v_call: TRBV27
j_call: TRBJ2-3
d_call: -
clone_size: -
cdr3_aa: CASSFIQGDTQYF
cdr3_nt: TGTGCCAGCAGTTTCATTCAGGGGGATACGCAGTATTTT

v_call: TRBV6-6
j_call: TRBJ2-7
d_call: -
clone_size: -
cdr3_aa: CASSYLRDTSYEQYF
cdr3_nt: TGTGCCAGCAGTTACCTCCGGGACACGTCCTACGAGCAGTACTTC

v_call: TRBV5-5
j_call: TRBJ1-5
d_call: -
clone_size: -
cdr3_aa: CASSLEGWSNQPQHF
cdr3_nt: TGTGCCAGCAGCTTGGAAGGGTGGAGCAATCAGCCCCAGCATTTT

v_call: TRBV7-2
j_call: TRBJ2-3
d_call: -
clone_size: -
cdr3_aa: CASSLIRADTQYF
cdr3_nt: TGTGCCAGCAGCTTAATTCGCGCAGATACGCAGTATTTT

v_call: TRBV4-1
j_call: TRBJ1-2
d_call: -
clone_size: -
cdr3_aa: CASSQETANYGYTF
cdr3_nt: TGCGCCAGCAGCCAAGAAACGGCTAACTATGGCTACACCTTC

v_call: TRBV19
j_call: TRBJ2-1
d_call: -
clone_size: -
cdr3_aa: CASSIRYNEQFF
cdr3_nt: TGTGCCAGTAGTATCAGATACAATGAGCAGTTCTTC

v_call: TRBV4-3
j_call: TRBJ1-2
d_call: -
clone_size: once
cdr3_aa: CASSPGVGGGYGYTF
cdr3_nt: TGCGCCAGCAGCCCAGGGGTAGGGGGTGGCTATGGCTACACCTTC

v_call: TRBV6-1
j_call: TRBJ2-6
d_call: -
clone_size: -
cdr3_aa: CASSGGAVLSSGANVLTF
cdr3_nt: TGTGCCAGCAGTGGAGGTGCAGTTCTAAGCTCTGGGGCCAACGTCCTGACTTTC

v_call: TRBV7-3
j_call: TRBJ2-2
d_call: -
clone_size: -
cdr3_aa: CASSLNPGTLGTGELFF
cdr3_nt: TGTGCCAGCAGCTTAAACCCCGGGACATTGGGGACCGGGGAGCTGTTTTTT

v_call: TRBV28
j_call: TRBJ1-3
d_call: -
clone_size: -
cdr3_aa: CASSAGGNTIYF
cdr3_nt: TGTGCCAGCAGTGCAGGGGGAAACACCATATATTTT

v_call: TRBV28
j_call: TRBJ2-7
d_call: -
clone_size: -
cdr3_aa: CASGVAEAQEQYF
cdr3_nt: TGTGCCAGCGGGGTAGCGGAGGCCCAAGAGCAGTACTTC

v_call: TRBV28
j_call: TRBJ2-1
d_call: TRBD2
clone_size: -
cdr3_aa: CASSLGLAADRWEYNEQFF
cdr3_nt: TGTGCCAGCAGTTTAGGGCTAGCGGCCGATAGGTGGGAATACAATGAGCAGTTCTTC

v_call: TRBV27
j_call: TRBJ1-1
d_call: -
clone_size: -
cdr3_aa: CASSDSGSPWTEAFF
cdr3_nt: TGTGCCAGCAGTGACTCGGGATCCCCGTGGACTGAAGCTTTCTTT

v_call: TRBV27
j_call: TRBJ1-1
d_call: -
clone_size: -
cdr3_aa: CASSPLLDTEAFF
cdr3_nt: TGTGCCAGCAGCCCGCTCCTCGACACTGAAGCTTTCTTT

v_call: TRBV28
j_call: TRBJ1-1
d_call: TRBD1
clone_size: -
cdr3_aa: CASRLSTGVGGGEAFF
cdr3_nt: TGTGCCAGCAGGTTATCGACAGGGGTAGGAGGTGGTGAAGCTTTCTTT

v_call: TRBV11-3
j_call: TRBJ2-1
d_call: -
clone_size: -
cdr3_aa: CASTESSGTLYNEQFF
cdr3_nt: TGTGCCAGCACAGAAAGCTCCGGGACACTCTACAATGAGCAGTTCTTC